Shown below are 30 T cell receptor beta chains from a single sample sequenced in a study of long-term antiretroviral therapy in people with HIV. Running of the v3.0 immunoSEQ assay took place at survey level. Generated by immunoSEQ multiplex PCR, the TCRdb table keeps only in-frame clones and is missing some. Of around 9,800 clones in the sample, 81% were seen once. The source material was unsorted PBMCs, sampled 1.8 years after starting antiretroviral therapy. The source is a man aged 35 to 55 with HIV.

The rearrangement links TRBV27 to TRBJ2-3; D possibly uses TRBD1 or TRBD2 (5 bases each). V was trimmed by 7 bases and J by 3 bases, leaving 26 bases between them. This CDR3 comprises 18 residues. The germline V gene has CDR1 MNHEY and CDR2 SMNVEV (reference sequence). The CDR3 reads CASTSRRPLRGATDTQYF. The DNA of the CDR3 is TGTGCCAGCACGTCCCGCAGGCCGTTACGGGGCGCAACAGATACGCAGTATTTT.

The chain has TRBV7-9 and TRBJ2-7, with D possibly matching TRBD2 (6 bases). Germline lookup yields CDR1 SEHNR and CDR2 FQNEAQ (reference sequence). V gave up 4 bases and J gave up 9 bases, with 10 bases separating them. The CDR3 has 11 amino acids. The CDR3 loop is CASSSGGAQYF. CDR3 bases: TGTGCCAGCAGCTCCGGGGGAGCGCAGTACTTC.

This chain uses TRBV19 with TRBJ1-1, with a possible D match to TRBD1 (5 bases). The CDR3 loop spans 13 amino acids. Deletions cut 3 bases from V and 5 bases from J, with 10 bases between. Germline-derived CDR1 and CDR2 are LNHDA and SQIVND (reference sequence). CDR3 sequence reads: CASSMLRGTEAFF. The CDR3, as DNA: TGTGCCAGTAGTATGTTAAGGGGAACTGAAGCTTTCTTT. Filled out from reference TRBV19 and TRBJ1-1, the complete variable domain reads DGGITQSPKYLFRKEGQNVTLSCEQNLNHDAMYWYRQDPGQGLRLIYYSQIVNDFQKGDIAEGYSVSREKKESFPLTVTSAQKNPTAFYLCASSMLRGTEAFFGQGTRLTVV.

There are a few counts of this clone. The gene calls are TRBV28 and TRBJ1-5; D is undetermined. The CDR3 is 18 residues long. V lost 6 bases and J 0 bases, leaving 21 bases between the germline ends. CDR1 is MDHEN and CDR2 is SYDVKM in the germline V gene. The chain's CDR3 is CASSHYPPTANSNQPQHF. CDR3 in DNA: TGTGCCAGCAGCCATTATCCCCCCACAGCTAATAGCAATCAGCCCCAGCATTTT.

The chain is built from TRBV28 and TRBJ1-5; tentatively, D is TRBD1 (5 bases). The ends were cut back, 7 bases at V and 3 bases at J, with 16 bases in the middle. This CDR3 has 15 amino acids. Germline CDR1 is MDHEN and CDR2 is SYDVKM. The CDR3 reads CASTIDGTYNQPQHF. The CDR3 DNA follows: TGTGCCAGCACTATAGACGGGACCTACAATCAGCCCCAGCATTTT.

The chain links TRBV5-8 to TRBJ1-3; 10 nucleotides match TRBD1. Germline lookup yields CDR1 SGHTS and CDR2 YDEGEE. CDR3 size: 17 residues. The V segment lost 3 bases and the J segment 0 bases; nucleotides outside the gene matches: 6. CDR3 DNA: TGTGCCAGCAGCTACCCCGGGACAGGGGTCTCTGGAAACACCATATATTTT. This encodes CASSYPGTGVSGNTIYF. Full variable domain (missing parts from reference TRBV5-8 and TRBJ1-3): EAGVTQSPTHLIKTRGQQATLRCSPISGHTSVYWYQQALGLGLQFLLWYDEGEERNRGNFPPRFSGRQFPNYSSELNVNALELEDSALYLCASSYPGTGVSGNTIYFGEGSWLTVV.

This clone occurred a few times. CDR3 loop: CASSLIGRNYEQYF. CDR3 nucleotides: TGTGCCAGCAGCTTAATAGGCCGAAACTACGAGCAGTACTTC. The rearrangement uses TRBV7-2 and TRBJ2-7; no clear D gene. Germline V gives CDR1 SGHTA, CDR2 FQGNSA. The length of the CDR3 is 14 residues. V was clipped by 2 bases and J by 3 bases, with 11 bases between them.

The J gene is TRBJ2-1, the V gene TRBV6-5; D may be TRBD2 (6 bases). V lost 6 bases, J lost 8 bases, and 14 bases lay in between. CDR1 is MNHEY, CDR2 SVGAGI, per germline. There are 13 residues in the CDR3. CDR3 coding DNA: TGTGCCAGCAGGAGGGCCTGGGGGGATGAGCAGTTCTTC. Amino acid sequence: CASRRAWGDEQFF.

The CDR3 nucleotides are TGTGCCAGCAGCTTTGGGACACCCCGAGCCGGGGAGCTGTTTTTT. Translated: CASSFGTPRAGELFF. The chain has TRBV11-3 and TRBJ2-2, with D maybe TRBD1 (6 bases). The germline CDR1 and CDR2 sequences are SGHNT and YENEEA. With 3 bases removed from V and 6 bases from J, the gap between germline ends came to 14 bases. The CDR3 totals 15 residues.

By its share, this clone is large. CDR3 in amino acids: CASSPTRSGELFF. In DNA, the CDR3 is TGTGCCAGCAGCCCTACCCGGTCCGGGGAGCTGTTTTTT. This rearrangement joins TRBV28 to TRBJ2-2; D gene ambiguous. This CDR3 is built from 13 residues. V lost 6 bases and J 6 bases, leaving 11 bases between the germline ends. The germline V gene has CDR1 MDHEN and CDR2 SYDVKM.

The V and J genes are TRBV6-6 and TRBJ1-2; the D is unclear. The germline V gene has CDR1 MNHNY and CDR2 SVGAGI (reference sequence). V was cut by 6 bases and J by 3 bases, with 14 bases left in between. The CDR3 runs to 14 residues. The CDR3 here is CASSPPETHYGYTF. The CDR3, as DNA: TGTGCCAGCAGCCCCCCAGAGACGCACTATGGCTACACCTTC.

This CDR3 reads CASSLTPTYEQYF. In DNA, the CDR3 is TGTGCCAGCAGTTTGACACCTACCTACGAGCAGTACTTC. The chain is built from TRBV9 and TRBJ2-7; no definite D call. Trimming shortened V by 5 bases and J by 2 bases, and 11 bases separated the two germline ends. Germline loops: CDR1 SGDLS, CDR2 YYNGEE. There are 13 residues in the CDR3. Full variable domain (missing parts from reference TRBV9 and TRBJ2-7): DSGVTQTPKHLITATGQRVTLRCSPRSGDLSVYWYQQSLDQGLQFLIQYYNGEERAKGNILERFSAQQFPDLHSELNLSSLELGDSALYFCASSLTPTYEQYFGPGTRLTVT.

V and J are TRBV28 and TRBJ1-1; TRBD1 is a possible D gene (5 bases). Germline V gives CDR1 MDHEN, CDR2 SYDVKM. Trimming stripped 8 bases from V and 9 bases from J, with 22 bases between. The CDR3 loop spans 14 amino acids. As DNA, the CDR3 is TGTGCCAGCCTTACCCCGGGACGGACGCTTCAAGCTTTCTTT. This translates into CASLTPGRTLQAFF. Drawing the rest from reference TRBV28 and TRBJ1-1, the complete variable domain is DVKVTQSSRYLVKRTGEKVFLECVQDMDHENMFWYRQDPGLGLRLIYFSYDVKMKEKGDIPEGYSVSREKKERFSLILESASTNQTSMYLCASLTPGRTLQAFFGQGTRLTVV.

V and J are TRBV15 and TRBJ2-3; 7 bases agree with TRBD2. Germline trimming cut 0 bases from V and 1 base from J; bases unmatched to any gene: 7. The CDR3 has 17 amino acids. Germline-derived CDR1 and CDR2 are LNHNV and YYDKDF (reference sequence). CDR3 loop: CATSRDQILARTDTQYF. Here the CDR3 DNA reads TGTGCCACCAGCAGAGATCAAATACTAGCGCGCACAGATACGCAGTATTTT.

The chain has TRBV5-1 and TRBJ1-2; the D gene is possibly TRBD1 (5 bases). The CDR3 spans 15 residues. V lost 0 bases and J lost 4, with 13 bases in between. From germline, CDR1 is SGHRS and CDR2 YFSETQ. In DNA form, the CDR3 reads TGCGCCAGCAGCTTGGTCGGCAGGGAGAGCTATGGCTACACCTTC. It is translated as CASSLVGRESYGYTF.

The chain links TRBV27 to TRBJ2-7, with 7 bases identical to TRBD2. CDR1 is MNHEY and CDR2 is SMNVEV in the germline V gene (reference sequence). CDR3 size: 15 residues. The V segment lost 4 bases and the J segment 2 bases; nucleotides outside the gene matches: 8. The CDR3, as DNA: TGTGCCAGCAGTTCCAGGGACTATGCGACCTACGAGCAGTACTTC. The encoded protein is CASSSRDYATYEQYF.

The chain carries TRBV27 and TRBJ2-7, with D tentatively TRBD1 (6 bases). CDR3 size: 14 residues. Per germline, CDR1 MNHEY and CDR2 SMNVEV (reference sequence). The V end lost 5 bases, the J end lost 3 bases, and 14 bases lay between the germline ends. In DNA form, the CDR3 reads TGTGCCAGCAGTACCCGTCAAGGGGGCTACGAGCAGTACTTC. It encodes CASSTRQGGYEQYF.

The genes are TRBV5-6 and TRBJ1-5, with D possibly TRBD1 on 5 matching bases. Per germline, CDR1 SGHDT and CDR2 YYEEEE. The ends were cut back, 4 bases at V and 4 bases at J, with 9 bases in the middle. CDR3 length: 13 residues. The CDR3 sequence: CASSVRGNQPQHF. CDR3 sequence (DNA): TGTGCCAGCAGCGTGAGGGGTAATCAGCCCCAGCATTTT.

The genes are TRBV5-4 and TRBJ2-2; TRBD2 agrees at 11 bases. Losses at the gene ends were 2 bases for V and 3 bases for J; bases not matched to a gene: 6. CDR3 length: 17 amino acids. Germline V gives CDR1 SGHNT, CDR2 YYREEE (reference sequence). Written as DNA, the CDR3 is TGTGCCAGCAGCTTCGAAATTAGCGGGAGGGACACCGGGGAGCTGTTTTTT. Translated: CASSFEISGRDTGELFF.

The J gene is TRBJ1-1, the V gene TRBV10-3; TRBD1 is a possible D gene (5 bases). The CDR3 is made up of 15 amino acids. V was shortened by 3 bases and J by 2 bases, with 13 bases between the two germline ends. Germline-derived CDR1 and CDR2 are ENHRY and SYGVKD. CDR3 residues: CAISEIPGDNTEAFF. The DNA of the CDR3 is TGTGCCATCAGTGAAATACCGGGGGACAACACTGAAGCTTTCTTT.

A few counts support this clone. V is TRBV18 and J is TRBJ1-2; D is undetermined. V lost 3 bases, J lost 4 bases, and 12 bases lay in between. This CDR3 is built from 14 residues. Germline CDR1 and CDR2: KGHSH and LQKENI. Here the CDR3 reads CASSPGWGLYGYTF. The CDR3 region has the DNA TGTGCCAGCTCACCGGGTTGGGGTCTCTATGGCTACACCTTC.

The chain links TRBV12-5 to TRBJ1-5; TRBD1 is a possible D gene (6 bases). This CDR3 has 14 residues. Trimming shortened V by 7 bases and J by 1 base, and 11 bases separated the two germline ends. Germline assignment: CDR1 LGHNT and CDR2 FRNRAP. The chain's CDR3 is CASAPGQSNQPQHF. The CDR3 DNA is TGTGCTAGTGCCCCAGGACAGAGCAATCAGCCCCAGCATTTT.

The V gene is TRBV6-1, the J gene TRBJ2-7; 7 bases are a match to TRBD1. The CDR3 loop spans 15 amino acids. After removal of 0 bases from V and 4 bases from J, the junction contained 6 bases not matched to a gene. CDR1 is MNHNS and CDR2 is SASEGT in the germline V gene. This CDR3 reads CASSEARDRFYEQYF. CDR3 bases: TGTGCCAGCAGTGAAGCTAGGGACAGATTTTACGAGCAGTACTTC.

The chain couples TRBV18 to TRBJ1-4; D possibly corresponds to TRBD1 (5 bases). Germline CDR1 is KGHSH and CDR2 is LQKENI. The CDR3 extends over 16 amino acids. V dropped 2 bases and J dropped 10 bases, with 20 bases sitting between them. The CDR3 nucleotides read TGTGCCAGCTCACCATTCCGGGACGCCTCTGTGGGAAAACTGTTTTTT. It codes for CASSPFRDASVGKLFF.

By share, this clone ranks as large. The chain uses TRBV7-8 and TRBJ2-1; D unclear. The V and J ends lost 3 bases and 0 bases respectively, with 9 bases between them. CDR3 length equals 15 residues. Germline CDR1 and CDR2: SGHVS and FQNEAQ. The CDR3 region has the DNA TGTGCCAGCAGCTTCACTATGAGCTCCTACAATGAGCAGTTCTTC. Translation: CASSFTMSSYNEQFF.

This clone came up a few times. The J gene is TRBJ2-3, the V gene TRBV25-1, with D tentatively TRBD2 (5 bases). The CDR3 consists of 15 residues. Trimming cost V 3 bases and J 0 bases, with 10 bases left between them. From germline, CDR1 is MGHDK and CDR2 SYGVNS. The DNA for the CDR3 is TGTGCCAGCAGTGAGGGGAGTTATAGCACAGATACGCAGTATTTT. It yields the protein CASSEGSYSTDTQYF.

This clone is medium-sized within its sample. The CDR3 sequence: CASSFHPRLAGANEQFF. The CDR3 DNA sequence: TGTGCCAGCAGCTTTCACCCCAGACTAGCGGGAGCGAATGAGCAGTTCTTC. The V gene is TRBV7-8, the J gene TRBJ2-1; 12 bases agree with TRBD2. V shed 3 bases, J shed 7 bases, and the junction held 10 bases outside the gene matches. CDR1 SGHVS and CDR2 FQNEAQ come from the germline V gene. This CDR3 has 17 residues.

The chain has TRBV27 and TRBJ2-7; 7 nucleotides match TRBD1. This CDR3 comprises 16 residues. Losses at the gene ends were 3 bases for V and 1 base for J; bases not matched to a gene: 9. Germline loops: CDR1 MNHEY, CDR2 SMNVEV (reference sequence). For the CDR3, the DNA is TGTGCCAGCAGTTTTTTGGGACAGTCAGGATCCTACGAGCAGTACTTC. It encodes CASSFLGQSGSYEQYF.

The gene calls are TRBV11-2 and TRBJ2-7; D may be TRBD1 (7 bases). Per the germline V gene, CDR1 is SGHAT and CDR2 is FQNNGV. There are 13 residues in the CDR3. V was clipped by 5 bases and J by 5 bases, with 13 bases between them. CDR3 residues: CASSRGGGNEQYF. In DNA form, the CDR3 reads TGTGCCAGCAGCCGAGGAGGGGGCAACGAGCAGTACTTC.

The genes are TRBV19 and TRBJ2-7; D is possibly TRBD1 (6 bases). The CDR3 runs 14 residues. The V end lost 5 bases, the J end lost 3 bases, and 14 bases lay between the germline ends. Germline V gene lookup returns CDR1 LNHDA and CDR2 SQIVND (reference sequence). CDR3: CASSLTGHLYEQYF. The DNA for the CDR3 is TGTGCCAGTAGTCTAACGGGACACCTCTACGAGCAGTACTTC.